The clone carrying this T cell receptor beta chain was detected many times. Its antigen is as yet unknown. Amplified regions were TCR beta CDR3 sequences from RNA transcripts. HTBI primers were used for first-round RT-PCR of the TCR CDR3. TCRdb independently ran MiXCR on the multiplex PCR reads; one entry per CDR3 protein. Here the sample spans about 600,000 distinct CDR3 sequences, more than 15% being singletons. This sample stems from a study of T cells in Graves' hyperthyroidism and ophthalmopathy. At the level of the study: Any treatment followed the collection of peripheral blood at initial diagnosis.

Study-level findings and limits: Appearing also in blood were most of the thyroid clonotypes expanded above 0.001. In validation, the model predicted ophthalmopathy. These predictions came a median about 6 months before onset.

There are 16 residues in the CDR3. V lost 9 bases and J 1 base, leaving 19 bases between the germline ends. Uncontrolled infection, other autoimmune disease, pregnancy and lactation each barred patients from inclusion. The sequence was collected from a middle-aged woman with Graves' ophthalmopathy. The rearrangement links TRBV12-3 or TRBV12-4 to TRBJ1-5, with a tentative D call TRBD1 (6 bases). The sequenced sample was blood. As DNA, the CDR3 is TGTGCCAGTTCCCCCTCAGGGAGGGGGAGCAATCAGCCCCAGCATTTT. This sequence encodes CASSPSGRGSNQPQHF.